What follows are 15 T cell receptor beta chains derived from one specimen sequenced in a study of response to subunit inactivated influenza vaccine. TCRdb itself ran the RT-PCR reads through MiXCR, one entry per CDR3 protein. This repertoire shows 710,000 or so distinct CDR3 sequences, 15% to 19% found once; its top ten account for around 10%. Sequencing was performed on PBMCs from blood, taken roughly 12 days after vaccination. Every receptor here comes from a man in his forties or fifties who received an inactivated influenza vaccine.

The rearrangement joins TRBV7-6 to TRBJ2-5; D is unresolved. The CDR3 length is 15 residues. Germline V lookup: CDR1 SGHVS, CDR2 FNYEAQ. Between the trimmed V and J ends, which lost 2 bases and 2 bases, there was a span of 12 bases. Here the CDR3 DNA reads TGTGCCAGCAGCTTATTCGGGCAGGCACAAGAGACCCAGTACTTC. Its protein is CASSLFGQAQETQYF.

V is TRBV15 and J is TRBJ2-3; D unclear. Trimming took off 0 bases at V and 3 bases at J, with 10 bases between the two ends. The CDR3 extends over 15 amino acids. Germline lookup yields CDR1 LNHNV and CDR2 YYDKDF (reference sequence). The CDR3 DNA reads TGTGCCACCAGCAGAGATTCTCAGAGGACAGATACGCAGTATTTT. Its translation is CATSRDSQRTDTQYF.

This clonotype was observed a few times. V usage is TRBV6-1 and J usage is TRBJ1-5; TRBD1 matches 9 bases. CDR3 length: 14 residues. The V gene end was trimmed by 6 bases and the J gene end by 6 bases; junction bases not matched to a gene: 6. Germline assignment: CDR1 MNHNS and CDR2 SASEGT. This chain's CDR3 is CASSETGGIQPQHF. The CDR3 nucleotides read TGTGCCAGCAGCGAAACAGGGGGCATTCAGCCCCAGCATTTT.

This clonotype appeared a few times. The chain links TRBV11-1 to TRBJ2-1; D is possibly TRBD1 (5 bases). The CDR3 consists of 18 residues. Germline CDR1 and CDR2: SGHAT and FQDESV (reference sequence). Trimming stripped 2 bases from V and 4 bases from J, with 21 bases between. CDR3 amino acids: CASSLSYRRLTRYNEQFF. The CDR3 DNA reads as TGTGCCAGCAGCTTAAGCTACAGGCGCCTGACAAGATACAATGAGCAGTTCTTC.

The CDR3, as DNA: TGTGCCAGCAGCGTGGGTAGGGGGTATTGGGAAGCTTTCTTT. Its translation: CASSVGRGYWEAFF. The rearrangement joins TRBV7-2 to TRBJ1-1; D is perhaps TRBD1 (6 bases). This CDR3 spans 14 amino acids. V lost 5 bases and J lost 8, with 18 bases in between. Germline-derived CDR1 and CDR2 are SGHTA and FQGNSA. Full variable domain (rest looked up from reference TRBV7-2 and TRBJ1-1): GAGVSQSPSNKVTEKGKDVELRCDPISGHTALYWYRQSLGQGLEFLIYFQGNSAPDKSGLPSDRFSAERTGGSVSTLTIQRTQQEDSAVYLCASSVGRGYWEAFFGQGTRLTVV.

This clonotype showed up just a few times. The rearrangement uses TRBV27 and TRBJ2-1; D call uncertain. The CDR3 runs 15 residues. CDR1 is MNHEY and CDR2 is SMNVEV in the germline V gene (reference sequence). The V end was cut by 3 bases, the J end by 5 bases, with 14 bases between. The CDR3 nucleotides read TGTGCCAGCAGTTTCATGGGCCCCGAAAACAATGAGCAGTTCTTC. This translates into CASSFMGPENNEQFF.

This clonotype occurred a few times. The DNA of the CDR3 is TGCGCCAGCAGCTTGGTTCTAGCGGGTACCTACGAGCAGTACTTC. The encoded protein is CASSLVLAGTYEQYF. This chain connects TRBV5-1 to TRBJ2-7; 8 bases fit TRBD2. After removal of 0 bases from V and 2 bases from J, the junction contained 4 bases not matched to a gene. This CDR3 is 15 amino acids long. Germline V gene data show CDR1 as SGHRS and CDR2 as YFSETQ.

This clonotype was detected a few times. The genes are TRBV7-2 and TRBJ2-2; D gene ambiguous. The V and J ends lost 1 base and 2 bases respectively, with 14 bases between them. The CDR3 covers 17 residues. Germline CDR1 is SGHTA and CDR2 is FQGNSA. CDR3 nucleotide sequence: TGTGCCAGCAGCTTAGTAGGAATAGGAGCCAACACCGGGGAGCTGTTTTTT. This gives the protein CASSLVGIGANTGELFF.

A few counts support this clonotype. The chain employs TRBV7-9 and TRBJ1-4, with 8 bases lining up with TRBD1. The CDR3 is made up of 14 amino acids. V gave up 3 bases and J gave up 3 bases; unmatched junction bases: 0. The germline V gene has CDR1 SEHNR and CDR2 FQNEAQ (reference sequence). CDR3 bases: TGTGCCAGCAGCTTGACAGGGGCTAATGAAAAACTGTTTTTT. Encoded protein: CASSLTGANEKLFF.

The CDR3 nucleotides read TGCGCCAGCAGCTCCTCGGGGACAGGGCTCTACGAGCAGTACTTC. Translating it yields CASSSSGTGLYEQYF. The chain combines TRBV5-1 with TRBJ2-7; TRBD1 aligns across 9 bases. Germline CDR1 is SGHRS and CDR2 is YFSETQ. The junction had 7 bases not matched to a gene; V was cut back by 3 bases and J by 3 bases. This CDR3 region has 15 residues.

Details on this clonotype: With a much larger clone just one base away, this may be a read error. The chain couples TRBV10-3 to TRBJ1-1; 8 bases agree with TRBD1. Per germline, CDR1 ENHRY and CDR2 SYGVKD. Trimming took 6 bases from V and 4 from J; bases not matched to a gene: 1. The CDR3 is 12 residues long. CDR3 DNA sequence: TGTGCCATCAGAGGACAGGGCACTGAAGCTTTCTTT. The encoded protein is CAIRGQGTEAFF.

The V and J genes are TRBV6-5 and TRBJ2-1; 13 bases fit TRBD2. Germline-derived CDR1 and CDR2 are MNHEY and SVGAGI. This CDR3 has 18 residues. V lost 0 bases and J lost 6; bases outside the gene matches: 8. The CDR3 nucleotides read TGTGCCAGCAGTTACTCCGACCCGGGACTAGCGGGACTCAATGAGCAGTTCTTC. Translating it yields CASSYSDPGLAGLNEQFF.

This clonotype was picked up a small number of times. The CDR3 bases are TGTGCCAGCAGCATGACAGGGTTCGGAAACACCATATATTTT. Encoded protein: CASSMTGFGNTIYF. The rearrangement uses TRBV12-3 or TRBV12-4 and TRBJ1-3; 7 bases match TRBD1. This CDR3 region has 14 residues. The V gene end was trimmed by 6 bases and the J gene end by 4 bases; junction bases not matched to a gene: 6.

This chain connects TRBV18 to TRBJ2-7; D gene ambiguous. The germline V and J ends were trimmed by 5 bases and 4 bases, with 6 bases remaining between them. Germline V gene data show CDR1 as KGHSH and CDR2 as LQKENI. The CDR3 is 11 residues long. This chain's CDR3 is CASSARYEQYF. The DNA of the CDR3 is TGTGCCAGCTCAGCCAGATACGAGCAGTACTTC.

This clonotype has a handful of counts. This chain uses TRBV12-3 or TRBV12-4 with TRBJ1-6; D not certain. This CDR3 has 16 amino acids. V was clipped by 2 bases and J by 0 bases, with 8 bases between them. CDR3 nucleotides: TGTGCCAGCAGTTTACAGGCTAGCTCCTATAATTCACCCCTCCACTTT. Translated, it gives CASSLQASSYNSPLHF.